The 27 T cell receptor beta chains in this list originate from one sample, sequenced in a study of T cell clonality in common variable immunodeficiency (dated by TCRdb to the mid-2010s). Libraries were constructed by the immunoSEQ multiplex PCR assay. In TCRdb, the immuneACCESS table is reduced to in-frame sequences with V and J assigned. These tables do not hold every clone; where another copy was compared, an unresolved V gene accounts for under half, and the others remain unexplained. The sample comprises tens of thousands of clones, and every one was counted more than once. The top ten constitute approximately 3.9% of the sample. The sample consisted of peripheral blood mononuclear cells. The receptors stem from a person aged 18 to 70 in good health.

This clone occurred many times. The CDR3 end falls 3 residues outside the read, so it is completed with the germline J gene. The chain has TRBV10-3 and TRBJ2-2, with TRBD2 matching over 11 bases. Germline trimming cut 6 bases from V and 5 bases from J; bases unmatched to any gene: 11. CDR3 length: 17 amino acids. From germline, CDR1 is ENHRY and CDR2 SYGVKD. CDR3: CAIRGVSGGAGTGELFF. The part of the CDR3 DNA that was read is TGTGCCATCAGAGGGGTTAGCGGGGGGGCCGGAACCGGGGAG.

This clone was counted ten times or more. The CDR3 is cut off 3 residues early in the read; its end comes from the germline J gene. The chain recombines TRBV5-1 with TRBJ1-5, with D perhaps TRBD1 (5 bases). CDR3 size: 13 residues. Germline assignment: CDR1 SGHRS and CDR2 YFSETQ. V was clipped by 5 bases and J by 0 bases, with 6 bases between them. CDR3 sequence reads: CASRTDSNQPQHF. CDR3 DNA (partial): TGCGCCAGCAGGACAGATAGCAATCAGCCC.

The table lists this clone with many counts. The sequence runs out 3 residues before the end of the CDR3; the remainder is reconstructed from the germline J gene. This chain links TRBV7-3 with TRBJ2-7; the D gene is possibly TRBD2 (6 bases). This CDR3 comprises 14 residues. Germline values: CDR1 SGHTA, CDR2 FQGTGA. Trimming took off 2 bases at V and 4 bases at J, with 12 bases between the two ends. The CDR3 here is CASSLEGLGYEQYF. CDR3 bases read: TGTGCCAGCAGCTTAGAGGGACTGGGTTACGAG.

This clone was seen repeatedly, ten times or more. The CDR3 is CASSQGLAQETQYF. CDR3 DNA, as far as it was read: TGCGCCAGCAGCCAAGGGCTAGCCCAAGAGACC. V is TRBV4-1 and J is TRBJ2-5; weak D call: TRBD2 (5 bases). The DNA ends 3 residues before the CDR3 does, and the rest of the CDR3 is filled in from the germline J gene. The germline V gene encodes CDR1 MGHRA and CDR2 YSYEKL. With 1 base removed from V and 1 base from J, the gap between germline ends came to 7 bases. This CDR3 has 14 amino acids.

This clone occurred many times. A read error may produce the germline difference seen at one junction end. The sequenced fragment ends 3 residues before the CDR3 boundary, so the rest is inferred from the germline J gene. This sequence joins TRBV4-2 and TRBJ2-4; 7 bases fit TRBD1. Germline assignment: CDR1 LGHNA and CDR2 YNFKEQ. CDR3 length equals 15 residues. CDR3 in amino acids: CASRGGDLAKNIQYF. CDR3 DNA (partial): TGCGCCAGCCGAGGGGGCGACCTAGCCAAAAACATT.

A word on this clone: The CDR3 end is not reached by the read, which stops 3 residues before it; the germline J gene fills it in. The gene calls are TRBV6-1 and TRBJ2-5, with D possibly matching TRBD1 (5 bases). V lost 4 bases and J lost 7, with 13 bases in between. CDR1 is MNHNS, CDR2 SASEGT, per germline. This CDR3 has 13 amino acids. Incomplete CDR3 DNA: TGTGCCAGCAGTGTATTCAGGGAAGGGACC. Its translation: CASSVFREGT. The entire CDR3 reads CASSVFREGTQYF.

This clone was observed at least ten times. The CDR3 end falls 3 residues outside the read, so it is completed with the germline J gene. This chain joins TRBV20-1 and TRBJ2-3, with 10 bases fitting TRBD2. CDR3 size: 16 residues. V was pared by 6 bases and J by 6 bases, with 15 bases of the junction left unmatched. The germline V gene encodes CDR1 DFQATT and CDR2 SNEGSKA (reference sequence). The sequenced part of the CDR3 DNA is TGCAGTGCAAGCGATTCGACTAGCGGGCTTCCGGATACG. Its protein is CSASDSTSGLPDT. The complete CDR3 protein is CSASDSTSGLPDTQYF.

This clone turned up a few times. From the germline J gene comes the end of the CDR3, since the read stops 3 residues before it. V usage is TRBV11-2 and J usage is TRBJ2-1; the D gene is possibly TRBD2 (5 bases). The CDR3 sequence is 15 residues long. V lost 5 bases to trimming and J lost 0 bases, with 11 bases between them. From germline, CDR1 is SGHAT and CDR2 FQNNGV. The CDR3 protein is CASSTRGNSYNEQFF. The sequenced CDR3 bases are TGTGCCAGCAGCACCCGGGGTAACTCCTACAATGAG. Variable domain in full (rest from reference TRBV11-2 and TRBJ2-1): EAGVAQSPRYKIIEKRQSVAFWCNPISGHATLYWYQQILGQGPKLLIQFQNNGVVDDSQLPKDRFSAERLKGVDSTLKIQPAKLEDSAVYLCASSTRGNSYNEQFFGPGTRLTVL.

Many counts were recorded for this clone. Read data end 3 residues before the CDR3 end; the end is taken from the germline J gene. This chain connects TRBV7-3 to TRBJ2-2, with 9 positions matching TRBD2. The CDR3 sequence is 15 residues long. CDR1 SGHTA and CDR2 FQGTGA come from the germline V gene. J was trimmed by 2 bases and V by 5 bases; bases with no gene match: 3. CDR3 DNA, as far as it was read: TGTGCCAGCAGCCGGACTAGCGCCAACACCGGGGAG. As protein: CASSRTSANTGE. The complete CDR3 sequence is CASSRTSANTGELFF.

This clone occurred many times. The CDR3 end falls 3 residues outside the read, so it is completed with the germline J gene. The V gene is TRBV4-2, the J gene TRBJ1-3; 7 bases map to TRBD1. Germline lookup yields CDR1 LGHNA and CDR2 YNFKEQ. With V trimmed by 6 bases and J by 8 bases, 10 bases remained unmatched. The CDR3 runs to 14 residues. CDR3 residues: CASRPSDRADTIYF. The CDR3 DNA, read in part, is TGTGCCAGCAGGCCCTCCGACAGGGCAGACACC.

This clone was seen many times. The CDR3 spells CASSLMGQGHTEAFF. The covered CDR3 bases are TGTGCCAGCAGCTTAATGGGACAGGGGCACACTGAA. This chain uses TRBV11-2 with TRBJ1-1; the match to TRBD1 covers 10 bases. Read data end 3 residues before the CDR3 end; the end is taken from the germline J gene. Germline V gene data show CDR1 as SGHAT and CDR2 as FQNNGV. The trim removed 2 bases at V and 3 bases at J, leaving 3 bases unmatched. The CDR3 is made up of 15 amino acids.

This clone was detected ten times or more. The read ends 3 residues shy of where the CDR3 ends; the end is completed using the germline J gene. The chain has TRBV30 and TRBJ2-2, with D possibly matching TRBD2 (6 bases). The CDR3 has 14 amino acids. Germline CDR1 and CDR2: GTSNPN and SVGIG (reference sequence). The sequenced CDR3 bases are TGTGCCTGGAGTGTGGGGGGTACTAATGAAAAG. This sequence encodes CAWSVGGTNEK. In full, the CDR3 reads CAWSVGGTNEKLFF. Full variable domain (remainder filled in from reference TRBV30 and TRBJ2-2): SQTIHQWPATLVQPVGSPLSLECTVEGTSNPNLYWYRQAAGRGLQLLFYSVGIGQISSEVPQNLSASRPQDRQFILSSKKLLLSDSGFYLCAWSVGGTNEKLFFGEGSRLTVL.

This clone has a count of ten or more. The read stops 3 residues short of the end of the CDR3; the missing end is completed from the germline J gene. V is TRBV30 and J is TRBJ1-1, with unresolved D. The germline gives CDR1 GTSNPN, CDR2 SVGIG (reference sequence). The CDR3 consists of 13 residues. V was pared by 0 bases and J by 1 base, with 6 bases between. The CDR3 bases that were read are TGTGCCTGGAGTGTCTTCCCGAACACTGAA. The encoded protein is CAWSVFPNTE. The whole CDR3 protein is CAWSVFPNTEAFF.

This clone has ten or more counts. CDR3 DNA (partial): TGTGCCATCAGAGGGCTAGCGGATTACAATGAG. Protein: CAIRGLADYNE. The complete CDR3 reads CAIRGLADYNEQFF. The chain has TRBV10-3 and TRBJ2-1, with 7 bases matching TRBD2. The read comes to an end 3 residues before the CDR3 does, leaving the germline J gene to fill in the end. Germline CDR1 and CDR2: ENHRY and SYGVKD. The CDR3 spans 14 residues. Trimming took 6 bases from V and 4 from J; bases not matched to a gene: 6.

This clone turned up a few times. CDR3 sequence reads: CASSEGTSGRQDYTF. The sequenced CDR3 bases are TGCGCCAGCAGCGAGGGGACTAGCGGGAGGCAGGAC. This chain links TRBV5-1 with TRBJ1-2, with D possibly matching TRBD1 (5 bases). The sequenced fragment ends 3 residues before the CDR3 boundary, so the rest is inferred from the germline J gene. Germline V gene data show CDR1 as SGHRS and CDR2 as YFSETQ. This CDR3 contains 15 residues.

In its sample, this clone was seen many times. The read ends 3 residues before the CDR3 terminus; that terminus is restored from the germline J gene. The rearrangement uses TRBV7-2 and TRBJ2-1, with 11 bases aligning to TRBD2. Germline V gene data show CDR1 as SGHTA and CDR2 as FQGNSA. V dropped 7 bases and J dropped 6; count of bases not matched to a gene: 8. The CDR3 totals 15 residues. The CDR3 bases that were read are TGTGCCAGCACCAATCCGGGACTAGCGGTCAATGAG. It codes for CASTNPGLAVNE. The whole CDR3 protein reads CASTNPGLAVNEQFF.

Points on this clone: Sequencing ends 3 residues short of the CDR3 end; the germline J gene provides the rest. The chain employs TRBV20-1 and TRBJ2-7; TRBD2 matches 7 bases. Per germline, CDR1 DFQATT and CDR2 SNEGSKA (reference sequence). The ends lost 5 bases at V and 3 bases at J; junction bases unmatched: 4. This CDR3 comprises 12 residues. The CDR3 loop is CSAGGGSYEQYF. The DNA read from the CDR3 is TGCAGTGCTGGTGGCGGGAGCTACGAG.

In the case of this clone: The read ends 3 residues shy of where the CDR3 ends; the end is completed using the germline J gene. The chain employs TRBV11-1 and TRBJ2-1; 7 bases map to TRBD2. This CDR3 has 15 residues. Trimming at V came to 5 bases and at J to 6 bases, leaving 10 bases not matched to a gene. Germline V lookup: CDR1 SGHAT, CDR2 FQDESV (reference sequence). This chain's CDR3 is CASSDTTSVGNEQFF. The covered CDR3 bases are TGTGCCAGCAGCGACACCACTAGCGTTGGCAATGAG.

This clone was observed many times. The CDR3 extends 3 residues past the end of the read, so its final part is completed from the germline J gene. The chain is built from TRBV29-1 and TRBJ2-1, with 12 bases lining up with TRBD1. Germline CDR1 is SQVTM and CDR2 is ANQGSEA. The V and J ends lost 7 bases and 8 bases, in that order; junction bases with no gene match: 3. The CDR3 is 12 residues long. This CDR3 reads CSAGQGAHEQFF. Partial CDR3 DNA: TGCAGCGCGGGACAGGGGGCCCATGAG.

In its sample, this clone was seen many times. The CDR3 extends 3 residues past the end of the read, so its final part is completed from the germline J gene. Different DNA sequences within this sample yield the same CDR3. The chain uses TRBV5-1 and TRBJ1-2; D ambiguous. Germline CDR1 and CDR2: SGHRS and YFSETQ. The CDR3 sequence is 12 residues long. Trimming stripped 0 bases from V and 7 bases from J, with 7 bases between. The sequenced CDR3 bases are TGCGCCAGCAGCTTGGATCGGGGTGGC. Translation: CASSLDRGG. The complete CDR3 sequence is CASSLDRGGYTF. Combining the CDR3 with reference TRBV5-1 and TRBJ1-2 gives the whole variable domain KAGVTQTPRYLIKTRGQQVTLSCSPISGHRSVSWYQQTPGQGLQFLFEYFSETQRNKGNFPGRFSGRQFSNSRSEMNVSTLELGDSALYLCASSLDRGGYTFGSGTRLTVV.

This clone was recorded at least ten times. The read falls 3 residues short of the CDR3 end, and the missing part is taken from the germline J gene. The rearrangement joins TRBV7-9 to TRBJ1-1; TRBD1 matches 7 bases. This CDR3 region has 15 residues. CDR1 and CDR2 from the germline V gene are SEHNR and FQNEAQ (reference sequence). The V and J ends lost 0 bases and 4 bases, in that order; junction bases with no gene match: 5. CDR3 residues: CASSLAGGTSTEAFF. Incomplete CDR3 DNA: TGTGCCAGCAGCTTAGCAGGGGGCACCAGCACTGAA.

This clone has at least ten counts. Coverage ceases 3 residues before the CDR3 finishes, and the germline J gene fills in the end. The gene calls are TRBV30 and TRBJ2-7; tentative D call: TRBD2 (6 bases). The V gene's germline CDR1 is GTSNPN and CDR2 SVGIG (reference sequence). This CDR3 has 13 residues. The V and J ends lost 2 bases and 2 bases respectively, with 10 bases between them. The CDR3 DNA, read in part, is TGTGCCTGGAGTCGGGGGTGGGCCTACGAG. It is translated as CAWSRGWAYE. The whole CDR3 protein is CAWSRGWAYEQYF.

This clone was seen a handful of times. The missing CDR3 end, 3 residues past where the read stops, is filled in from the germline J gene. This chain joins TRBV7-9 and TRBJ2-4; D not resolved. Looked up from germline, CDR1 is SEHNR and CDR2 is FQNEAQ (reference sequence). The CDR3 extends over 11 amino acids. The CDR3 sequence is CASSLNYGQYF. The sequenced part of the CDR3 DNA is TGTGCCAGCAGCTTAAACTATGGT.

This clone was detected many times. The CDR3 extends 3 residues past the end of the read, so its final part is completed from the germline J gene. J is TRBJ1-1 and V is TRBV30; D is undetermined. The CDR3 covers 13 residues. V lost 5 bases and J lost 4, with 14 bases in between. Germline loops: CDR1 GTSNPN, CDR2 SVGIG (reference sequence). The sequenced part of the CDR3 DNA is TGTGCCTGGGTCCGGCCGGCAGGCACTGAA. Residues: CAWVRPAGTE. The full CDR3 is CAWVRPAGTEAFF.

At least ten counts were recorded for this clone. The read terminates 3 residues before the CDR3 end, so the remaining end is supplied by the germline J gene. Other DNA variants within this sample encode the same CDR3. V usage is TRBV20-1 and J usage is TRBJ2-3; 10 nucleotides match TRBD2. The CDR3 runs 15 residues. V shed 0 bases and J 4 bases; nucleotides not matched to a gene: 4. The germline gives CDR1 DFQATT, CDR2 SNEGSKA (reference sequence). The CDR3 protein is CSARDERGGADTQYF. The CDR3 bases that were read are TGCAGTGCTAGAGATGAGCGGGGGGGCGCAGATACG.

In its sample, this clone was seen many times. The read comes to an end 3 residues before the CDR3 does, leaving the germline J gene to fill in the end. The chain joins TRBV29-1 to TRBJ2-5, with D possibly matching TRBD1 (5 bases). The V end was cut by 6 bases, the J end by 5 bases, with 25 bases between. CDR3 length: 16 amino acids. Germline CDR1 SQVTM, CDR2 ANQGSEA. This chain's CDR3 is CSVYGNPRQFGETQYF. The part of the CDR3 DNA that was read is TGCAGCGTCTACGGCAACCCCCGACAGTTCGGGGAGACC. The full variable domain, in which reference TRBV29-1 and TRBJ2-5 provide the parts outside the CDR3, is SAVISQKPSRDICQRGTSLTIQCQVDSQVTMMFWYRQQPGQSLTLIATANQGSEATYESGFVIDKFPISRPNLTFSTLTVSNMSPEDSSIYLCSVYGNPRQFGETQYFGPGTRLLVL.

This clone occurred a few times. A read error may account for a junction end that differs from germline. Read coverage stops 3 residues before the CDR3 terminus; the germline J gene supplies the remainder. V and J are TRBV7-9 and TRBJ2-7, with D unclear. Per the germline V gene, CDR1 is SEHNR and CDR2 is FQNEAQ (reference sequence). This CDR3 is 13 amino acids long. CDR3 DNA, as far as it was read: TGTTCCAGCAGCTCCGGAAGGGCCTACGAG. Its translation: CSSSSGRAYE. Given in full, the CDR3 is CSSSSGRAYEQYF.